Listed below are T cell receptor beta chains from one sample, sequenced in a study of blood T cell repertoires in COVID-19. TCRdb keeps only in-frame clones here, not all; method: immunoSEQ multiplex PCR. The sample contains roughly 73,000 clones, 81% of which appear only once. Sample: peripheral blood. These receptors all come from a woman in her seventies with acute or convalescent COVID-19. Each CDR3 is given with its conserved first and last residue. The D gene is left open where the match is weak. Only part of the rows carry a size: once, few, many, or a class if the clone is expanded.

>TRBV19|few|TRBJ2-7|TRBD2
CASSSGTSGSYEQYF
TGTGCCAGTTCGTCCGGGACTAGCGGGAGCTACGAGCAGTACTTC
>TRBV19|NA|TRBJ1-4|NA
CASTAGTLPTNEKLFF
TGTGCCAGTACCGCAGGTACCCTCCCAACTAATGAAAAACTGTTTTTT
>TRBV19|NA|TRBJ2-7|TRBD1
CASSPGTGPTYEQYF
TGTGCCAGTAGTCCCGGGACAGGGCCGACCTACGAGCAGTACTTC
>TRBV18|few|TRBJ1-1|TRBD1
CASSPTGEGEAFF
TGTGCCAGCTCACCGACAGGGGAGGGTGAAGCTTTCTTT
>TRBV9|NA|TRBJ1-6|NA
CASSPGAVYNSPLHF
TGTGCCAGCAGCCCAGGGGCAGTTTATAATTCACCCCTCCACTTT
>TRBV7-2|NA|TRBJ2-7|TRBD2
CASSNPPGLAGDEQYF
TGTGCCAGCAGCAACCCGCCGGGACTAGCGGGCGACGAGCAGTACTTC
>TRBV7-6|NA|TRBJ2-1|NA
CASSLGALGNNNEQFF
TGTGCCAGCAGCTTAGGTGCTCTAGGCAACAACAATGAGCAGTTCTTC
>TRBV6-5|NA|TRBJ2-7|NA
CASRQGLSSHEQYF
TGTGCCAGCCGACAGGGACTCTCGTCCCACGAGCAGTACTTC
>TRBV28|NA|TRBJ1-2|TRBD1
CASRGQGLGANYGYTF
TGTGCCAGCCGGGGACAGGGGTTGGGTGCTAACTATGGCTACACCTTC
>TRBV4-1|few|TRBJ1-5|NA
CASSQQQGGNQPQHF
TGCGCCAGCAGCCAACAGCAGGGTGGCAATCAGCCCCAGCATTTT
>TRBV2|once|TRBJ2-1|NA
CASSERGTPANEQFF
TGTGCCAGCAGTGAACGCGGGACGCCCGCCAATGAGCAGTTCTTC
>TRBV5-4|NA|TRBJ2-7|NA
CATRGGSSYEQYF
TGTGCCACCCGAGGAGGAAGCTCCTACGAGCAGTACTTC
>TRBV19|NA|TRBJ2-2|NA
CASSDFGGGNTGELFF
TGTGCCAGTAGTGACTTCGGAGGCGGGAACACCGGGGAGCTGTTTTTT
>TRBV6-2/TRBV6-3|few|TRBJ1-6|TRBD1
CASSYIGTGTSPLHF
TGTGCCAGCAGTTACATCGGGACAGGTACTTCACCCCTCCACTTT
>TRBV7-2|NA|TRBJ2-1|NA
CASSQTRNEQFF
TGTGCCAGCAGCCAAACTAGGAATGAGCAGTTCTTC
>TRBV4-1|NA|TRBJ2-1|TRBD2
CASSLGLAGGNEQFF
TGCGCCAGCAGCCTCGGACTAGCGGGAGGGAATGAGCAGTTCTTC
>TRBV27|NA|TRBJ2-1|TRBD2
CASSSHSGSGSSYNEQFF
TGTGCCAGCAGTTCACACAGCGGGAGCGGGAGCTCCTACAATGAGCAGTTCTTC
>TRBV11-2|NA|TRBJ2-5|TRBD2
CASSQREGWETQYF
TGTGCCAGCAGCCAGCGGGAGGGTTGGGAGACCCAGTACTTC
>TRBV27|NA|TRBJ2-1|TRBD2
CASSPYLAGVLYNEQFF
TGTGCCAGCAGTCCCTATCTAGCGGGCGTTCTCTACAATGAGCAGTTCTTC
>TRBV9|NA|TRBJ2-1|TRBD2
CASSRAGTSGRSAIF
TGTGCCAGCAGTCGAGCCGGGACTAGCGGGAGGTCGGCGATCTTC
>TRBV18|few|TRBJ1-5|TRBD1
CASSPSHRGGNQPQHF
TGTGCCAGCTCACCAAGTCACAGGGGAGGCAATCAGCCCCAGCATTTT
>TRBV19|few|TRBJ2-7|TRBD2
CASAWGSGGEQYF
TGTGCCAGTGCTTGGGGTAGCGGGGGCGAGCAGTACTTC
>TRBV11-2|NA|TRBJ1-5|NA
CASSLEGLGNQPQHF
TGTGCCAGCAGCTTAGAGGGACTCGGCAATCAGCCCCAGCATTTT
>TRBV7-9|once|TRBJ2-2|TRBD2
CASRTSGSRAGELFF
TGTGCTAGCAGAACTAGCGGGTCGAGGGCCGGGGAGCTGTTTTTT
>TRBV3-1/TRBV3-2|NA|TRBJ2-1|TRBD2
CASSLRTSLGNEQFF
TGTGCCAGCAGCCTCAGGACTAGCCTCGGCAATGAGCAGTTCTTC
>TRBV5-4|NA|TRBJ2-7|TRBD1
CASRTGTGGPGEQYF
TGTGCCAGCAGGACCGGGACAGGGGGTCCGGGCGAGCAGTACTTC
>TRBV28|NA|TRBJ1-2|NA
CASSRTGHYGYTF
TGTGCCAGCAGCCGCACAGGGCACTATGGCTACACCTTC
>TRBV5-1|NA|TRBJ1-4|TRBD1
CASSLADRGRGEKLFF
TGCGCCAGCAGCTTGGCCGATAGGGGGCGAGGTGAAAAACTGTTTTTT
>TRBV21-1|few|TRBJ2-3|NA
CASSNGGVPDTQYF
TGTGCCAGCAGCAACGGGGGAGTCCCAGATACGCAGTATTTT
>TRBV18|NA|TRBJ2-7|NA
CASSLRERSYEQYF
TGTGCCAGCTCACTTAGGGAGCGCTCCTACGAGCAGTACTTC
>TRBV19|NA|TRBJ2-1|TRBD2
CASSFSGRAHEQFF
TGTGCCAGTAGTTTTAGCGGGAGGGCGCATGAGCAGTTCTTC
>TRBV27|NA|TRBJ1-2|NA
CASSLSRGDGARRGYTF
TGTGCCAGCAGTTTATCGCGGGGGGATGGAGCCAGAAGGGGCTACACCTTC
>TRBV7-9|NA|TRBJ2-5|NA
CASSFGAGETQYF
TGTGCCAGCAGCTTTGGAGCTGGGGAGACCCAGTACTTC
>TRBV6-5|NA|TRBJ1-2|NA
CASSYTLGGGIYGYTF
TGTGCCAGCAGTTACACCCTCGGAGGAGGTATCTATGGCTACACCTTC
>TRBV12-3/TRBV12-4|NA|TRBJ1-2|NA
CASSPQGNYGYTF
TGTGCCAGCAGCCCCCAGGGAAACTATGGCTACACCTTC
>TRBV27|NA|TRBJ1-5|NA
CASSFRGDQPQHF
TGTGCCAGCAGTTTTCGGGGGGATCAGCCCCAGCATTTT
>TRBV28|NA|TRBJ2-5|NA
CASSPPRGETQYF
TGTGCCAGCAGTCCCCCACGGGGAGAGACCCAGTACTTC
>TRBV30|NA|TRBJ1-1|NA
CAWSVRRGLEAFF
TGTGCCTGGAGTGTTAGGAGGGGCTTGGAAGCTTTCTTT
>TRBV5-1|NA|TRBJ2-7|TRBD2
CASSLSVSGTSGRYEQYF
TGCGCCAGCAGCTTGAGTGTCTCGGGCACTAGCGGGAGGTACGAGCAGTACTTC
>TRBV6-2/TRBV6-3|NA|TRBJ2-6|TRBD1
CASNYRGPGANVLTF
TGTGCCAGCAATTACAGGGGGCCTGGGGCCAACGTCCTGACTTTC
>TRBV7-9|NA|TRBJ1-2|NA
CASSFGQVYGYTF
TGTGCCAGCAGCTTTGGGCAGGTCTATGGCTACACCTTC
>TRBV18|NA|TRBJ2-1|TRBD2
CASSLGRSASGRGEQFF
TGTGCCAGCTCCCTCGGCCGGTCAGCTAGCGGGAGGGGTGAGCAGTTCTTC
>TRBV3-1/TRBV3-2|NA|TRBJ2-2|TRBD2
CASSQLSGALFF
TGTGCCAGCAGCCAGTTGAGCGGGGCCTTGTTTTTT
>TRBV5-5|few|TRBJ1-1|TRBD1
CASSLWVGTGGNTEAFF
TGTGCCAGCAGCCTCTGGGTGGGGACAGGGGGGAACACTGAAGCTTTCTTT
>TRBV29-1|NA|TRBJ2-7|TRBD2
CSVTSGREPYEQYF
TGCAGCGTAACCAGCGGGAGGGAGCCCTACGAGCAGTACTTC
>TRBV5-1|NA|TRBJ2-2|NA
CASSSHTGNTGELFF
TGCGCCAGCAGCTCACATACAGGGAACACCGGGGAGCTGTTTTTT
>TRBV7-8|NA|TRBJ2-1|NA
CASSLGLASYNEQFF
TGTGCCAGCAGCTTAGGGCTAGCTTCCTACAATGAGCAGTTCTTC
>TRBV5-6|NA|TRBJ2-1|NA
CASSLYREYNEQFF
TGTGCCAGCAGCCTATACAGGGAATACAATGAGCAGTTCTTC
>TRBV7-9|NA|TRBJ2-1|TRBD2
CASSHRTSSYNEQFF
TGTGCCAGCAGCCACAGGACTAGCTCCTACAATGAGCAGTTCTTC
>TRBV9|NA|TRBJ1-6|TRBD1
CASSTRQGNNSPLHF
TGTGCCAGCAGCACCCGACAGGGGAATAATTCACCCCTCCACTTT
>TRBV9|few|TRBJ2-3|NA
CASSALLGTDTQYF
TGTGCCAGCAGCGCCTTACTAGGCACAGATACGCAGTATTTT
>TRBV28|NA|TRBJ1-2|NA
CASNTRGGGYTF
TGTGCCAGCAATACTCGGGGGGGCGGCTACACCTTC
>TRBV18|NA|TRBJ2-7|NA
CASSPGDRKVYEQYF
TGTGCCAGCTCACCAGGTGACAGAAAAGTCTACGAGCAGTACTTC
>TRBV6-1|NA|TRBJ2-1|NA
CASSEAGRAKYNEQFF
TGTGCCAGCAGTGAAGCAGGGCGGGCCAAATACAATGAGCAGTTCTTC